Below, one TCR beta chain is given with its context. This clone was seen once. Its antigen is unknown. No base quality values were provided; no much bigger clone lies one nucleotide off. This specimen belongs to a study of T cell responses to AZD1222 COVID-19 vaccine (dated by TCRdb to about 2021). With regard to the full study: Because spike-specific TCR depth and breadth did not differ between the two schedules, AZD1222 recipients who got a second dose at roughly 4 weeks were pooled with those who got a second dose at roughly 12 weeks. TCR sequencing was performed for some 250 trial participants, of whom about 210 were given two doses of AZD1222 and approximately 26 were given two doses of MenACWY control vaccine. Trial participants were enrolled by age into 18-55, 56-69 and 70-plus year subgroups, with around 150, 28 and 57 TCR-sequenced participants respectively. Findings and caveats that apply to the study as a whole: Spike-specific TCR breadth and depth rose significantly after two AZD1222 doses compared with day 0 and with MenACWY recipients. Because no day 14 peak-response samples were available, repertoires were characterized only after the peak T cell response. Participants were mostly white British, with more females than males. The authors suggested clonal diversity may have been underestimated. Vaccine-associated CD4 TCRs spanned the whole spike protein, with dominant responses in regions 160-218 and 743-854. In the small 56-69-year group, the increase in depth fell short of significance, most likely because of low power. Conclusions about previously exposed vaccinees were limited because only six AZD1222 recipients were SARS-CoV-2 seropositive at baseline. Reportedly, almost half of the unique spike-specific TCRs recognized epitopes lying outside the regions that are mutated in the B.1.351 and B.1.1.7 variants.

The CDR3 regions of human TCRbeta chains were analyzed by immunosequencing. Regarding the original processing steps: Repertoire TCRs were checked for matches against a reference library of SARS-CoV-2-specific TCRs that had been generated using the MIRA antigen-specificity platform. Breadth was defined as the fraction of unique TCRs that were SARS-CoV-2-associated. Depth was defined as the fraction of total T cells that were SARS-CoV-2-associated. Using the MIRA data, each spike-specific TCR was mapped to the spike region that the TCR reacts to and placed in a CD4 or CD8 class. Log10-transformed breadth and depth values were compared by one-way ANOVA with Sidak's multiple comparisons tests. Imported from immuneACCESS, the table was reduced by TCRdb to in-frame sequences with V and J called. These copies leave out some clones; in studies compared against another copy, an unresolved V gene accounts for under half, and the cause of the remainder is not known. For V, J and clone size, that table is used; D and trimming come from the DNA. This sample has tens of thousands of clones in its table, and 89% of those were observed once. In total, the top ten clones hold roughly 1.9% of the sample.

Interpreted using the paper, the time point label stands for: baseline before first vaccination. The vaccinee samples were drawn from two UK trials, COV001 and COV002, one of which was a single-blind randomized controlled phase 2/3 trial testing AZD1222 (ChAdOx1 nCoV-19) in healthy adults. Trial participant PBMC samples were collected at day 0 and day 28 after the second dose for TCRbeta chain sequencing. The origin of this receptor is an adult in good health. The specimen comprised peripheral blood, sampled on day 0 of AZD1222 vaccination.

The bases are TGTGCCAGTACCATAGGAACAGGGGATCCCCAGCATTTT. Its translation reads: CASTIGTGDPQHF. The chain was built from TRBV19 and TRBJ1-5; 7 bases in the middle match TRBD1. Trimming leaves V shorter by 7 bases and J shorter by 10 bases, with the junction holding 10 bases beyond the gene matches. CDR1 and CDR2 are drawn from the germline V gene (reference sequence): LNHDA, SQIVND. The CDR3 runs 13 amino acids, cysteine and phenylalanine included. Solely the CDR3 DNA is kept, with 39 bases framed from the first base.